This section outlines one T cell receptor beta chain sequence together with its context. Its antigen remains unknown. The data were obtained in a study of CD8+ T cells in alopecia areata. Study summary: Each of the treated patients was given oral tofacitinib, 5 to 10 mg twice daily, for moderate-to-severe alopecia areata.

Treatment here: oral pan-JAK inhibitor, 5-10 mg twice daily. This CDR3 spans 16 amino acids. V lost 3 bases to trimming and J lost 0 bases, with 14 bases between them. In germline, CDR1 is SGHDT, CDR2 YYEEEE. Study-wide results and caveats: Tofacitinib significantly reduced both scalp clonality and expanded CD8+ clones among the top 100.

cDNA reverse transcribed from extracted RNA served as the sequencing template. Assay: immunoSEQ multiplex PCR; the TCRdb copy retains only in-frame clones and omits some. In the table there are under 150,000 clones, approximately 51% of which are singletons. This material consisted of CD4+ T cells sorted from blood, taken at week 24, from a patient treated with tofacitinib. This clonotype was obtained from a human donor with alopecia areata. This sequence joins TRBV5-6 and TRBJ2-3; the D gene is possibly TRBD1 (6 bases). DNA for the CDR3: TGTGCCAGCAGCTCTATGGACAGATCTAGCACAGATACGCAGTATTTT. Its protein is CASSSMDRSSTDTQYF.